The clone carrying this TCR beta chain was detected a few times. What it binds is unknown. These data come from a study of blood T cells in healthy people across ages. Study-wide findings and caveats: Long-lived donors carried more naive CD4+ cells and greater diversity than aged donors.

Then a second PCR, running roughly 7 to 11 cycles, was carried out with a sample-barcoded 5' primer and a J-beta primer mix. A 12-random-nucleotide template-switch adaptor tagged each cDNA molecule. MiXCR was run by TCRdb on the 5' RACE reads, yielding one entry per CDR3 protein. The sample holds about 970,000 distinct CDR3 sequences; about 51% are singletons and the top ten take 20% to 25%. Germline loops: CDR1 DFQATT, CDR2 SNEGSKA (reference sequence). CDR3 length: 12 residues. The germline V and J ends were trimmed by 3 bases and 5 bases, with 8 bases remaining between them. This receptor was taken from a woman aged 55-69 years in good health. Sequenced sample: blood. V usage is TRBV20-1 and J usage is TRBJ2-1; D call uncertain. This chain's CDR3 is CSASPWDNEQFF. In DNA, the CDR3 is TGCAGTGCTAGCCCCTGGGACAATGAGCAGTTCTTC.